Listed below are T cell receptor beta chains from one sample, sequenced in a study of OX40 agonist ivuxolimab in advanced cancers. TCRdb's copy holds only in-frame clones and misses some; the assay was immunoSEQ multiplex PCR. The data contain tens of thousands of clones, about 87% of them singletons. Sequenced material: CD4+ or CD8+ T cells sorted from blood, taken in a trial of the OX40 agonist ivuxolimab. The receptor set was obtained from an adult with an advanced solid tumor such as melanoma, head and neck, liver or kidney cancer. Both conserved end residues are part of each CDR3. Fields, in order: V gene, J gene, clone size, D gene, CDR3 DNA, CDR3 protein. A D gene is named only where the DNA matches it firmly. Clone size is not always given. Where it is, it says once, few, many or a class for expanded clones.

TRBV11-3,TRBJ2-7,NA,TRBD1,TGTGCCAGCAGCAGGGGACAGGGGGTCGACGAGCAGTACTTC,CASSRGQGVDEQYF
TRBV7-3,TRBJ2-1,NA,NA,TGTGCCAGCAGCTCAGACAATGAGCAGTTCTTC,CASSSDNEQFF
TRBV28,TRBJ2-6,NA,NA,TGTGCCAGAGATACAGAGTCTGGGGCCAACGTCCTGACTTTC,CARDTESGANVLTF
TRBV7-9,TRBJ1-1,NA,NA,TGTGCCAGCAGCTCAACTAGCACCGGGAGGGTAAACACTGAAGCTTTCTTT,CASSSTSTGRVNTEAFF
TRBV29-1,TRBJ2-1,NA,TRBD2,TGCAGCGTTCAGACTAGCGGGAGGGGGTCCTACAATGAGCAGTTCTTC,CSVQTSGRGSYNEQFF
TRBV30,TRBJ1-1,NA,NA,TGTGCCTGGAGTGTTGGGGGGAACACTGAAGCTTTCTTT,CAWSVGGNTEAFF
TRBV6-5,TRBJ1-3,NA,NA,TGTGCCAGCAGGGGAGCAGGGTCTGGAAACACCATATATTTT,CASRGAGSGNTIYF
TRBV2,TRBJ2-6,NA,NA,TGTGCCAGCAGTGGCACAGGGGCCAACGTCCTGACTTTC,CASSGTGANVLTF
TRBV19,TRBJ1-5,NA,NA,TGTGCCAGTTCGTGGGGCAATCAGCCCCAGCATTTT,CASSWGNQPQHF
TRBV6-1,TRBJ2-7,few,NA,TGTGCCAGCAGTGAACAGGGGTTATACGAGCAGTACTTC,CASSEQGLYEQYF
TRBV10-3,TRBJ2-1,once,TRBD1,TGTGCCATCAGTGACTATTTGGACAGGGAGCACAATGAGCAGTTCTTC,CAISDYLDREHNEQFF
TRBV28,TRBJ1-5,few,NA,TGTGCCAGCACTACATGGGGAGGGAGTCAGCCCCAGCATTTT,CASTTWGGSQPQHF
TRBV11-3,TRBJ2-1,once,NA,TGTGCCAGCAGCTTTTCCAGAAGGAGCTCCTACAATGAGCAGTTCTTC,CASSFSRRSSYNEQFF
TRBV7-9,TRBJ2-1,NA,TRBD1,TGTGCCAGCAGCTTAGGGGACAGGGTGATCAATGAGCAGTTCTTC,CASSLGDRVINEQFF
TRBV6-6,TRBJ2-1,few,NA,TGTGCCAGCAAGGTTGTGGCTGGTCTAAATGAGCAGTTCTTC,CASKVVAGLNEQFF
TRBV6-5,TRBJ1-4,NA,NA,TGTGCCAGCAGTTACAGCGGGCCCCGTTTCGGAAAACTGTTTTTT,CASSYSGPRFGKLFF
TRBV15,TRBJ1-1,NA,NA,TGTGCCACCAGCAGGCGCGGGGGATCCCCTGAAGCTTTCTTT,CATSRRGGSPEAFF
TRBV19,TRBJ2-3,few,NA,TGTGCCACGAAAGTCTCAGGCGGCCCGGTCACAGATACGCAGTATTTT,CATKVSGGPVTDTQYF
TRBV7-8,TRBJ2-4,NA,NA,TGTGCCAGCAGCCCCCTCTCTGGAGGGCGAGGCAAAAACATTCAGTACTTC,CASSPLSGGRGKNIQYF
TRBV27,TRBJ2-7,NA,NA,TGTGCCAGCAGGAGACGGGACCCTGTCTCCTACGAGCAGTACTTC,CASRRRDPVSYEQYF
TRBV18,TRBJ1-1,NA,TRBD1,TGTGCCAGCTCACGGGACAGCAGTGAAGCTTTCTTT,CASSRDSSEAFF
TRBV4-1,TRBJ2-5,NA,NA,TGCGCCAGCAGCCAAGGACCCTCAGGGGAGGAGACCCAGTACTTC,CASSQGPSGEETQYF
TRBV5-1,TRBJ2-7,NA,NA,TGCGCCAGCAGCTTGGGGGGATTGGGCGAGCAGTACTTC,CASSLGGLGEQYF
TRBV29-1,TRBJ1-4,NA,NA,TGCAGCGTTCGTGCGGACTTTAATGAAAAACTGTTTTTT,CSVRADFNEKLFF
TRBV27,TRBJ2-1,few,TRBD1,TGTGCCAGCAGTTTAATATCGGGACAGCCCAATGAGCAGTTCTTC,CASSLISGQPNEQFF
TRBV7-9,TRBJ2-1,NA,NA,TGTGCCAGCAGCTTAGGCACCGGTCCCTACAATGAGCAGTTCTTC,CASSLGTGPYNEQFF
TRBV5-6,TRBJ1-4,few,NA,TGTGCCAGCAGCAGACCCGGGGCCCCGCTGTTTTTT,CASSRPGAPLFF
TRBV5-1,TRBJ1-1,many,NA,TGCGCCAGCAGCTTGGCCACGGCGAACACTGAAGCTTTCTTT,CASSLATANTEAFF
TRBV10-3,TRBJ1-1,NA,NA,TGTGCCATCAGCAGGGGACCCGGAGCTGAAGCTTTCTTT,CAISRGPGAEAFF
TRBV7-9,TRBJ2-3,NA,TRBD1,TGTGCCAGCAGCCCCCAGGGGGCGGGAAGCACAGATACGCAGTATTTT,CASSPQGAGSTDTQYF
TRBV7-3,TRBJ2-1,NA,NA,TGTGCCAGCAGCTTACAAGGGGGGGCCATGGACGAGCAGTTCTTC,CASSLQGGAMDEQFF
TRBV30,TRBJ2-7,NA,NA,TGTGCCTGTCTCCCCCTCGGTTTCTACGAGCAGTACTTC,CACLPLGFYEQYF
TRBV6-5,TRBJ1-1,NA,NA,TGTGCCAGCAGTTACTCACGGGGGATGAACACTGAAGCTTTCTTT,CASSYSRGMNTEAFF
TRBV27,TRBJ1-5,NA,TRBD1,TGTGCCAGCAGTTCCCGAGGGGACAGGGGAAGCAATCAGCCCCAGCATTTT,CASSSRGDRGSNQPQHF
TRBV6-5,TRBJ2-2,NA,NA,TGTGCCAGCAGTTACTCGAGGACAGCCCGGGAGCTGTTTTTT,CASSYSRTARELFF
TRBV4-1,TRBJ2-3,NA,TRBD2,TGCGCCAGCAGCCAACCGGGACTAGCGGGAGGGCAAAGGTCCAGCACAGATACGCAGTATTTT,CASSQPGLAGGQRSSTDTQYF
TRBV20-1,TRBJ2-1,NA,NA,TGCAGTGCTAGAGATTACAATGAGCAGTTCTTC,CSARDYNEQFF
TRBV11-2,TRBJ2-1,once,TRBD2,TGTGCCAGCAGCTTTGGCGGGAGCTCCTACAATGAGCAGTTCTTC,CASSFGGSSYNEQFF
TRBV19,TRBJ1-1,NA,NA,TGTGCCAGTAGTAAAGACAGTATGAACACTGAAGCTTTCTTT,CASSKDSMNTEAFF
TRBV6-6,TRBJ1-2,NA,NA,TGTGCCAGCAGTTACTCTCCAGCGGGAGACTATGGCTACACCTTC,CASSYSPAGDYGYTF
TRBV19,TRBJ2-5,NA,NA,TGTGCCAGTAGTATAAGGACAGCAGAGACCCAGTACTTC,CASSIRTAETQYF